These T cell receptor beta chains were read from a single sample in a study of cytomegalovirus exposure and HLA in healthy donors. Clones were sequenced by immunoSEQ multiplex PCR, and TCRdb holds only the in-frame ones, with some missing. This table has 150,000 to 250,000 clones, 82% appearing once. Sequenced material: PBMCs. These receptors all come from a boy aged 2-9 years in good health and CMV-seronegative. The CDR3 runs from the conserved cysteine through the conserved F or W. D genes are given only for firm matches.

v_gene	d_gene	len	j_gene	CDR3aa
TRBV5-1	TRBD1	14	TRBJ2-7	CASSLRQGAYEQYF
TRBV9	TRBD1	13	TRBJ1-2	CASSANRGHGYTF
TRBV19	-	16	TRBJ1-5	CASSRGRTAGGQPQHF
TRBV9	-	14	TRBJ2-5	CASSVERDQETQYF
TRBV7-9	-	9	TRBJ1-2	CSSGAGYTF
TRBV6-5	TRBD2	15	TRBJ2-2	CASSRTRQNTGELFF
TRBV5-4	TRBD2	14	TRBJ2-3	CASSQGLAGDTQYF
TRBV29-1	-	17	TRBJ2-3	CSVEDVLPGRYTDTQYF
TRBV19	-	12	TRBJ2-1	CASSSTSNEQFF
TRBV4-2	-	15	TRBJ2-1	CASSQVSVLRNEQFF
TRBV4-2	-	15	TRBJ2-4	CASSQQTSSEGIQYF
TRBV19	TRBD2	14	TRBJ2-7	CASSRRAGEYEQYF
TRBV19	-	15	TRBJ1-1	CASTTGRSLGSEAFF
TRBV15	-	15	TRBJ2-1	CATSSVRGLWNEQFF
TRBV7-2	TRBD2	14	TRBJ2-7	CASSSSGVPYEQYF
TRBV29-1	TRBD1	11	TRBJ1-1	CSVGTGSTAFF
TRBV7-9	-	17	TRBJ2-7	CASSLEDWTASSYEQYF
TRBV21-1	-	13	TRBJ1-5	CATKTGANQPQHF
TRBV6-6	-	14	-	CASSYSGPTYEQYF
TRBV4-2	TRBD2	20	TRBJ2-4	CASSQSRTSGGRGAKNIQYF
TRBV7-9	-	16	TRBJ2-5	CASSFNLRTTQETQYF
TRBV4-2	-	14	TRBJ2-2	CASSHLAGTGELFF
TRBV6-5	-	15	TRBJ1-1	CASSYNRVLGTEAFF
TRBV5-1	-	13	TRBJ1-2	CASSAEGDYGYTF
TRBV6-1	-	14	TRBJ1-6	CASREGSYNSPLHF
TRBV5-1	TRBD2	13	TRBJ2-3	CASSPIAGDTQYF
TRBV4-1	TRBD2	14	TRBJ2-5	CASSQSGGGETQYF
TRBV6-1	-	17	TRBJ2-5	CASSEAVGPSRSQTQYF
TRBV11-2	-	16	TRBJ1-4	CASSLDPWGANEKLFF
TRBV5-4	TRBD2	16	TRBJ2-2	CASSFGLAGLGGELFF
TRBV5-1	TRBD1	15	TRBJ1-6	CASSLRGQYNSPLHF
TRBV2	-	16	TRBJ1-5	CASKDWEGSSNQPQHF
TRBV6-6	-	13	TRBJ2-3	CASSADTLYTQYF
TRBV9	TRBD1	15	TRBJ2-3	CASGLEGQGTDTQYF
TRBV7-2	-	16	TRBJ2-1	CASSSRWGGGGDGQFF
TRBV5-1	TRBD2	15	TRBJ2-1	CASRPTTSGNNEQFF
TRBV4-3	TRBD2	17	TRBJ2-3	CASSQGPAGGEADTQYF
TRBV7-2	-	12	TRBJ2-5	CASSVMGGTQYF
TRBV18	-	13	TRBJ2-3	CASSPGGSDTQYF
TRBV13	TRBD2	15	TRBJ2-7	CASSHQLAGASEQYF
TRBV28	TRBD1	14	TRBJ2-7	CASSGTGGSYEQYF
TRBV6-6	-	11	TRBJ2-1	CASSIVREQFF
TRBV29-1	-	12	TRBJ2-3	CSASRGVDTQYF
TRBV4-1	-	15	TRBJ2-5	CASSQDQILGGTQYF
TRBV20-1	TRBD1	10	TRBJ1-1	CSARGREDFF
TRBV7-9	TRBD1	16	TRBJ2-3	CASILGRRGRADTQYF
TRBV2	-	15	TRBJ2-3	CASRIQGFRSDTQYF
TRBV2	-	14	TRBJ2-5	CASRTLGFQETQYF